Presented here are 32 T cell receptor beta chains from one specimen sequenced in a study of blood T cell repertoires in COVID-19. Data came from immunoSEQ multiplex PCR; TCRdb stores just in-frame clones and leaves some out. The sample records 70,000 to 95,000 clones, around 82% being singletons. Sequencing input: peripheral blood. These receptors were taken from a man in his sixties with COVID-19, enrolled during active disease.

This clone was detected a few times. One end of the junction varies from germline; a read error may be responsible. CDR3 amino acids: CASGLDEGAHSPLHF. As DNA, the CDR3 is TGTGCTAGTGGCTTGGACGAGGGGGCTCATTCACCCCTCCACTTT. The V gene is TRBV12-5, the J gene TRBJ1-6, with 7 bases aligning to TRBD1. The CDR3 loop spans 15 amino acids. The germline V gene has CDR1 LGHNT and CDR2 FRNRAP.

This clone has a handful of counts. The rearrangement uses TRBV5-5 and TRBJ2-3; D is unresolved. Germline assignment: CDR1 SGHKS and CDR2 YYEKEE (reference sequence). The germline V and J ends were trimmed by 1 base and 0 bases, with 9 bases remaining between them. This CDR3 has 15 amino acids. CDR3 DNA sequence: TGTGCCAGCAGCTTGCTTCATACTAGCACAGATACGCAGTATTTT. As protein: CASSLLHTSTDTQYF.

The chain joins TRBV2 to TRBJ1-2; D remains ambiguous. Germline V gives CDR1 SNHLY, CDR2 FYNNEI. CDR3 size: 11 residues. Trimming removed 7 bases from V and 6 bases from J, with 9 bases in between. The DNA for the CDR3 is TGTGCCAGCAAGGAGACGGATGGCTACACCTTC. It is translated as CASKETDGYTF.

The chain links TRBV19 to TRBJ2-4; D may be TRBD1 (5 bases). With 4 bases removed from V and 0 bases from J, the gap between germline ends came to 10 bases. CDR1 is LNHDA and CDR2 is SQIVND in the germline V gene (reference sequence). The CDR3 totals 15 residues. The CDR3 region has the DNA TGTGCCAGTAGTAACCTAGGGGCAGCCAAAAACATTCAGTACTTC. Translated, it gives CASSNLGAAKNIQYF.

The chain employs TRBV19 and TRBJ2-5, with 9 bases that match TRBD1. The CDR3 contains 17 residues. Germline CDR1 is LNHDA and CDR2 is SQIVND (reference sequence). V shed 2 bases, J shed 5 bases, and the junction held 12 bases outside the gene matches. The CDR3 DNA is TGTGCCAGTAGTATATTACTAACGGGACAGGGTCGGGAGACCCAGTACTTC. The encoded protein is CASSILLTGQGRETQYF. Full variable domain (missing parts from reference TRBV19 and TRBJ2-5): DGGITQSPKYLFRKEGQNVTLSCEQNLNHDAMYWYRQDPGQGLRLIYYSQIVNDFQKGDIAEGYSVSREKKESFPLTVTSAQKNPTAFYLCASSILLTGQGRETQYFGPGTRLLVL.

This clone occurred a few times. This chain joins TRBV7-9 and TRBJ1-2; possibly TRBD1 for D (5 bases). Trimming removed 4 bases at V and 7 bases at J, with 13 bases between. Germline V gene lookup returns CDR1 SEHNR and CDR2 FQNEAQ (reference sequence). CDR3 length: 13 amino acids. The CDR3 DNA reads as TGTGCCAGCAGCTCAGGGAGGGGTTTTGGCTACACCTTC. This gives the protein CASSSGRGFGYTF.

The V call is TRBV7-2, the J call TRBJ2-7; 8 positions match TRBD2. The V gene end was trimmed by 5 bases and the J gene end by 2 bases; junction bases not matched to a gene: 8. In germline, CDR1 is SGHTA, CDR2 FQGNSA. The CDR3 totals 15 residues. The DNA for the CDR3 is TGTGCCAGCAGCCCTTTTGCGGGAGGAACCTACGAGCAGTACTTC. Encoded protein: CASSPFAGGTYEQYF.

CDR3 in amino acids: CASSLAGTKNQPQHF. The CDR3 DNA sequence: TGCGCCAGCAGCTTGGCCGGGACAAAGAATCAGCCCCAGCATTTT. The J gene is TRBJ1-5, the V gene TRBV5-1, with a possible D match to TRBD1 (6 bases). Trimming stripped 0 bases from V and 4 bases from J, with 11 bases between. This CDR3 has 15 amino acids. Germline lookup yields CDR1 SGHRS and CDR2 YFSETQ.

V is TRBV6-1 and J is TRBJ2-3, with a weak D call TRBD2 (6 bases). This CDR3 comprises 17 residues. V was clipped by 4 bases and J by 2 bases, with 19 bases between them. The V gene's germline CDR1 is MNHNS and CDR2 SASEGT. The CDR3: CASSAGVQTYPTDTQYF. The CDR3 coding sequence is TGTGCCAGCAGTGCGGGGGTCCAGACCTACCCCACAGATACGCAGTATTTT.

A word on this clone: A single base is all that separates this from a far larger clone, so a read error is likely. Other DNA variants within this sample encode the same CDR3. This chain uses TRBV5-5 with TRBJ2-3, with TRBD2 matching 9 bases. Germline V gene lookup returns CDR1 SGHKS and CDR2 YYEKEE (reference sequence). V was pared by 3 bases and J by 14 bases, with 19 bases of the junction left unmatched. CDR3 size: 16 residues. The CDR3 reads CASSWGGGGRALPGYF. As DNA, the CDR3 is TGTGCCAGCAGCTGGGGCGGGGGCGGGAGGGCCCTCCCTGGGTATTTT.

This chain connects TRBV3-1 (or the pseudogene TRBV3-2) to TRBJ1-2; 7 bases align to TRBD1. Germline CDR1 and CDR2: LGHDT and YNNKEL (reference sequence). The CDR3 totals 14 residues. J was trimmed by 7 bases and V by 4 bases; bases with no gene match: 9. DNA for the CDR3: TGTGCCAGCAGCCCGCGGACAGGTCAGGGTGGCTACACCTTC. As protein: CASSPRTGQGGYTF.

This chain joins TRBV19 and TRBJ2-7; D might be TRBD1 (6 bases). V shed 10 bases and J shed 3 bases, with 13 bases lying between them. There are 12 residues in the CDR3. Germline-derived CDR1 and CDR2 are LNHDA and SQIVND (reference sequence). This CDR3 is CATRDTIYEQYF. As DNA, the CDR3 is TGTGCCACCCGGGACACCATCTACGAGCAGTACTTC. Filled out from reference TRBV19 and TRBJ2-7, the complete variable domain reads DGGITQSPKYLFRKEGQNVTLSCEQNLNHDAMYWYRQDPGQGLRLIYYSQIVNDFQKGDIAEGYSVSREKKESFPLTVTSAQKNPTAFYLCATRDTIYEQYFGPGTRLTVT.

This chain connects TRBV2 to TRBJ1-1; D gene unclear. This CDR3 has 15 residues. V dropped 5 bases and J dropped 2 bases, with 15 bases sitting between them. In germline, CDR1 is SNHLY, CDR2 FYNNEI. The CDR3 loop reads CASSSPTGRNTEAFF. As DNA, the CDR3 is TGTGCCAGCAGTTCCCCTACCGGGAGAAACACTGAAGCTTTCTTT.

The sample holds one count of this clone. V and J are TRBV11-2 and TRBJ2-7; weak D call: TRBD2 (5 bases). From germline, CDR1 is SGHAT and CDR2 FQNNGV. The V gene lost 5 bases and the J gene lost 3 bases, with 8 bases spanning the gap. The length of the CDR3 is 12 residues. This chain's CDR3 is CASSLGSYEQYF. CDR3 nucleotides: TGTGCCAGCAGCCTGGGGAGCTACGAGCAGTACTTC. The variable domain in full, with the rest retrieved from reference TRBV11-2 and TRBJ2-7, is EAGVAQSPRYKIIEKRQSVAFWCNPISGHATLYWYQQILGQGPKLLIQFQNNGVVDDSQLPKDRFSAERLKGVDSTLKIQPAKLEDSAVYLCASSLGSYEQYFGPGTRLTVT.

The chain recombines TRBV7-3 with TRBJ2-2, with a weak D call TRBD2 (5 bases). Trimming took off 5 bases at V and 3 bases at J, with 13 bases between the two ends. Germline-derived CDR1 and CDR2 are SGHTA and FQGTGA. The CDR3 runs 15 residues. CDR3 nucleotides: TGTGCCAGCAGCCGCTCGGCGGGTTACACCGGGGAGCTGTTTTTT. Translation gives CASSRSAGYTGELFF. Combining the CDR3 with reference TRBV7-3 and TRBJ2-2 gives the whole variable domain GAGVSQTPSNKVTEKGKYVELRCDPISGHTALYWYRQSLGQGPEFLIYFQGTGAADDSGLPNDRFFAVRPEGSVSTLKIQRTERGDSAVYLCASSRSAGYTGELFFGEGSRLTVL.

The table lists this clone with a few counts. This chain links TRBV9 with TRBJ2-1; a weak D match, TRBD2 (6 bases). This CDR3 spans 16 amino acids. V was shortened by 3 bases and J by 0 bases, with 13 bases between the two germline ends. Germline V lookup: CDR1 SGDLS, CDR2 YYNGEE. CDR3 protein: CASSAPRESSYNEQFF. CDR3 coding DNA: TGTGCCAGCAGCGCCCCCCGGGAGAGCTCCTACAATGAGCAGTTCTTC.

As to this clone: This sample includes further DNA sequences coding for the same CDR3. The chain is built from TRBV24-1 and TRBJ2-2; no clear D gene. The germline V and J ends were trimmed by 5 bases and 7 bases, with 4 bases remaining between them. CDR1 and CDR2 from the germline V gene are KGHDR and SFDVKD. The CDR3 length is 11 residues. CDR3 in DNA: TGTGCCACCAGTGCCGGCGGGGAGCTGTTTTTT. It is translated as CATSAGGELFF.

The chain combines TRBV11-1 with TRBJ2-1; a possible D gene is TRBD2 (6 bases). V was clipped by 0 bases and J by 7 bases, with 10 bases between them. Looked up from germline, CDR1 is SGHAT and CDR2 is FQDESV (reference sequence). The CDR3 runs to 14 residues. CDR3 in DNA: TGTGCCAGCAGCTTAGCCACGGGAGTGAATGAGCAGTTCTTC. It codes for CASSLATGVNEQFF.

This rearrangement joins TRBV18 to TRBJ2-7, with D perhaps matching TRBD1 (5 bases). Between the trimmed V and J ends, which lost 0 bases and 6 bases, there was a span of 12 bases. The length of the CDR3 is 14 residues. Germline values: CDR1 KGHSH, CDR2 LQKENI. CDR3 sequence: CASSPPGRHAEQYF. The CDR3 DNA reads as TGTGCCAGCTCACCACCGGGGCGGCATGCCGAGCAGTACTTC.

The V call is TRBV7-9, the J call TRBJ1-1, with D possibly TRBD1 on 5 matching bases. Germline lookup yields CDR1 SEHNR and CDR2 FQNEAQ (reference sequence). CDR3 length: 16 amino acids. Trimming took 8 bases from V and 0 from J, leaving 19 bases between them. The CDR3 region has the DNA TGTGCCAGCTGCAGGCCGTTGGGGCCGATGAACACTGAAGCTTTCTTT. Translated, it gives CASCRPLGPMNTEAFF.

The chain combines TRBV5-1 with TRBJ2-1; 8 bases are shared with TRBD2. Trimming at V came to 2 bases and at J to 4 bases, leaving 11 bases not matched to a gene. CDR3 length equals 17 residues. Germline V gene sequence: CDR1 SGHRS, CDR2 YFSETQ. DNA for the CDR3: TGCGCCAGCAGCTTAAAGGGTAGCGGGGCCCTTTACAATGAGCAGTTCTTC. This gives the protein CASSLKGSGALYNEQFF.

V usage is TRBV14 and J usage is TRBJ1-2; 7 bases are shared with TRBD1. With V trimmed by 6 bases and J by 5 bases, 6 bases remained unmatched. This CDR3 comprises 13 residues. CDR1 is SGHDN and CDR2 is FVKESK in the germline V gene. The CDR3 region is CASSQQGLYGYTF. The CDR3 bases are TGTGCCAGCAGTCAACAGGGGTTGTATGGCTACACCTTC. The full variable domain, with the rest looked up from reference TRBV14 and TRBJ1-2, is EAGVTQFPSHSVIEKGQTVTLRCDPISGHDNLYWYRRVMGKEIKFLLHFVKESKQDESGMPNNRFLAERTGGTYSTLKVQPAELEDSGVYFCASSQQGLYGYTFGSGTRLTVV.

This clone was counted a few times. The chain uses TRBV2 and TRBJ1-5; D gene ambiguous. The CDR3 is 13 residues long. Per the germline V gene, CDR1 is SNHLY and CDR2 is FYNNEI. Trimming took off 3 bases at V and 3 bases at J, with 6 bases between the two ends. This CDR3 reads CASSDDNNQPQHF. DNA of the CDR3: TGTGCCAGCAGTGACGACAACAATCAGCCCCAGCATTTT.

The DNA for the CDR3 is TGTGCCAGCAGCACTGACAGGGGGCGCGCAGGTGAAAAACTGTTTTTT. This codes for CASSTDRGRAGEKLFF. The chain carries TRBV9 and TRBJ1-4; 10 nucleotides match TRBD1. In germline, CDR1 is SGDLS, CDR2 YYNGEE. Losses at the gene ends were 4 bases for V and 7 bases for J; bases not matched to a gene: 10. CDR3 size: 16 residues.

This clone showed up just a few times. V is TRBV7-2 and J is TRBJ2-5; 10 bases are a match to TRBD1. Trimming cost V 5 bases and J 5 bases; bases outside gene matches: 5. CDR1 and CDR2 (germline): SGHTA, FQGNSA. The CDR3 is 14 residues long. CDR3 sequence (DNA): TGTGCCAGCAGCCCGGACAGGGGGAGGGAGACCCAGTACTTC. This gives the protein CASSPDRGRETQYF.

This sequence joins TRBV2 and TRBJ2-5; the match to TRBD2 covers 7 bases. The CDR3 length is 15 residues. Per the germline V gene, CDR1 is SNHLY and CDR2 is FYNNEI. The V gene end was trimmed by 7 bases and the J gene end by 7 bases; junction bases not matched to a gene: 15. In DNA, the CDR3 is TGTGCCAGCATATCAGCGGGAACCCAAAGTGGGACCCAGTACTTC. Protein: CASISAGTQSGTQYF.

The rearrangement joins TRBV11-2 to TRBJ2-7, with D possibly matching TRBD1 (6 bases). The V end was cut by 2 bases, the J end by 1 base, with 15 bases between. There are 16 residues in the CDR3. CDR1 SGHAT and CDR2 FQNNGV come from the germline V gene. This CDR3 is CASSLQGTPLSYEQYF. CDR3 DNA: TGTGCCAGCAGCTTACAGGGGACGCCCCTATCCTACGAGCAGTACTTC.

The chain is built from TRBV7-6 and TRBJ1-3, with D uncertain. The CDR3 contains 17 residues. V shed 2 bases and J shed 2 bases, with 16 bases lying between them. From germline, CDR1 is SGHVS and CDR2 FNYEAQ. The DNA of the CDR3 is TGTGCCAGCAGCTTACGAGTCCCGGGAATGGCTGGAAACACCATATATTTT. Residues: CASSLRVPGMAGNTIYF.

The rearrangement links TRBV6-2 or TRBV6-3 to TRBJ1-5; TRBD1 is a possible D gene (5 bases). The CDR3 runs 20 residues. Trimming shortened V by 6 bases and J by 0 bases, and 27 bases separated the two germline ends. CDR1 is MNHEY, CDR2 SVGEGT, per germline. The CDR3 reads CASSPSWQEKGIYSNQPQHF. DNA of the CDR3: TGTGCCAGCAGCCCCTCCTGGCAGGAGAAGGGGATTTATAGCAATCAGCCCCAGCATTTT.

This chain uses TRBV20-1 with TRBJ2-7, with a tentative D call TRBD1 (5 bases). Per the germline V gene, CDR1 is DFQATT and CDR2 is SNEGSKA (reference sequence). This CDR3 region has 11 residues. With 7 bases removed from V and 6 bases from J, the gap between germline ends came to 13 bases. CDR3 DNA sequence: TGCAGTGGGGGCGTTTCGGGCGAGCAGTACTTC. Protein sequence: CSGGVSGEQYF.

V usage is TRBV4-1 and J usage is TRBJ2-5, with 8 bases fitting TRBD2. CDR3 size: 16 residues. The germline gives CDR1 MGHRA, CDR2 YSYEKL. V was clipped by 0 bases and J by 5 bases; unmatched bases: 8. This chain's CDR3 is CASSQEGNSGIETQYF. The CDR3, as DNA: TGCGCCAGCAGCCAAGAGGGTAATAGCGGGATTGAGACCCAGTACTTC.

V gene TRBV11-3 combines with J gene TRBJ2-1, with 7 bases that match TRBD2. Germline loops: CDR1 SGHNT, CDR2 YENEEA. J gave up 6 bases and V 2 bases, and 7 bases lay outside the gene matches. This CDR3 spans 15 amino acids. The CDR3 spells CASSLRAGEINEQFF. The CDR3 nucleotides read TGTGCCAGCAGCTTAAGGGCGGGGGAAATCAATGAGCAGTTCTTC.